One and the same sample provided the 9 T cell receptor beta chains below, sequenced in a study of cytomegalovirus exposure and HLA in healthy donors. PCR amplification relied on 60 Vbeta primers (plus 13 Jbeta primers). Assay used: immunoSEQ multiplex PCR; TCRdb lists only in-frame clones, some missing. The profile covers under 200,000 clones, with roughly four fifths appearing a single time and 3.1% taken by the ten largest. Sequences were obtained from PBMCs. These receptor sequences come from a middle-aged woman in good health and CMV-seronegative.

The chain carries TRBV15 and TRBJ2-5, with TRBD1 matching 11 bases. There are 16 residues in the CDR3. The germline CDR1 and CDR2 sequences are LNHNV and YYDKDF (reference sequence). Trimming removed 3 bases from V and 4 bases from J; junction bases left unmatched: 7. The CDR3 nucleotides are TGTGCCACCAGCAGGGCGGACAGGGGGCGTAGAGAGACCCAGTACTTC. Translation: CATSRADRGRRETQYF.

V and J are TRBV6-1 and TRBJ2-2; 7 nucleotides agree with TRBD1. CDR3 length: 14 residues. CDR1 and CDR2 (germline): MNHNS, SASEGT. Trimming cost V 6 bases and J 5 bases; bases outside gene matches: 6. The CDR3 DNA sequence: TGTGCCAGCAGCGGGACAGTTGAAACCGGGGAGCTGTTTTTT. Amino acids: CASSGTVETGELFF.

The genes are TRBV10-2 and TRBJ1-4, with D possibly being TRBD1 (5 bases). CDR1 WSHSY and CDR2 SAAADI come from the germline V gene. V lost 5 bases and J 5 bases, leaving 12 bases between the germline ends. The CDR3 runs to 14 residues. CDR3 coding DNA: TGCGCCAGCAGTTCGGACATGGGGAATGAAAAACTGTTTTTT. Protein product: CASSSDMGNEKLFF.

The chain carries TRBV2 and TRBJ1-1; D is perhaps TRBD1 (5 bases). The CDR3 consists of 14 residues. Germline assignment: CDR1 SNHLY and CDR2 FYNNEI. With 10 bases removed from V and 3 bases from J, the gap between germline ends came to 18 bases. This chain's CDR3 is CAIGQGLLYTEAFF. The CDR3, as DNA: TGTGCCATTGGGCAGGGCCTCTTGTACACTGAAGCTTTCTTT.

This rearrangement joins TRBV11-2 to TRBJ1-4, with 7 bases matching TRBD1. Germline V gives CDR1 SGHAT, CDR2 FQNNGV. Trimming took 5 bases from V and 4 from J; bases not matched to a gene: 7. The CDR3 is made up of 15 amino acids. The CDR3 loop reads CASSMMTGFNEKLFF. The CDR3 bases are TGTGCCAGCAGCATGATGACAGGGTTTAATGAAAAACTGTTTTTT. Combining the CDR3 with reference TRBV11-2 and TRBJ1-4 gives the whole variable domain EAGVAQSPRYKIIEKRQSVAFWCNPISGHATLYWYQQILGQGPKLLIQFQNNGVVDDSQLPKDRFSAERLKGVDSTLKIQPAKLEDSAVYLCASSMMTGFNEKLFFGSGTQLSVL.

On this clone itself: Germline is not matched at one junction end, which may reflect a read error. This chain links TRBV4-1 with TRBJ1-3; D remains ambiguous. CDR3 length: 15 amino acids. Germline-derived CDR1 and CDR2 are MGHRA and YSYEKL. As DNA, the CDR3 is TGCGCCAGCAGCCCCCTAGGACTCTCTGAAAACACCATATATTTT. Protein sequence: CASSPLGLSENTIYF.

This sequence joins TRBV6-5 and TRBJ1-2; TRBD1 might be the D (6 bases). CDR1 and CDR2 from the germline V gene are MNHEY and SVGAGI. The ends were cut back, 6 bases at V and 4 bases at J, with 15 bases in the middle. The CDR3 is 14 residues long. For the CDR3, the DNA is TGTGCCAGCAGCTACGCACAGGGTACCTATGGCTACACCTTC. Encoded protein: CASSYAQGTYGYTF.

This rearrangement joins TRBV6-5 to TRBJ1-3, with D hard to call. Germline CDR1 MNHEY, CDR2 SVGAGI. V was trimmed by 6 bases and J by 3 bases, leaving 12 bases between them. CDR3 length equals 14 residues. In DNA, the CDR3 is TGTGCCAGCAGGCGCGGGGTTTTTGGAAACACCATATATTTT. Its translation: CASRRGVFGNTIYF.

This chain joins TRBV7-2 and TRBJ1-2; D perhaps matches TRBD1 (5 bases). Per germline, CDR1 SGHTA and CDR2 FQGNSA. V was trimmed by 4 bases and J by 4 bases, leaving 13 bases between them. The CDR3 spans 14 residues. The chain's CDR3 is CASSWRTGGYGYTF. The DNA of the CDR3 is TGTGCCAGCAGCTGGAGAACAGGCGGCTATGGCTACACCTTC.